In its sample, the clone carrying this TCR beta chain was seen many times. Its antigen is undetermined. This specimen comes from a study of early T cells in non-severe SARS-CoV-2 infection. Study at large: Bulk RNA taken from unsorted whole blood was sequenced, leaving chains unpaired. Study-level points and caveats: The study's VDJdb matching favored anti-spike CD8 responses and missed private and CD4 specificities.

This CDR3 is 15 amino acids long. Germline V gene data show CDR1 as LNHNV and CDR2 as YYDKDF (reference sequence). The V gene lost 4 bases and the J gene lost 6 bases, with 15 bases spanning the gap. Unique molecular identifiers tagged individual cDNA molecules. TCRdb re-analysed the 5' RACE reads in MiXCR, keeping a single row per CDR3 protein. This sample has 60,000 or so distinct CDR3 sequences, with 9.5% to 14% found just once. The gene calls are TRBV15 and TRBJ2-2; D gene unclear. The sample comprised whole blood. This receptor was identified in an adult who was a healthcare worker with PCR-confirmed SARS-CoV-2 infection or an uninfected control (not recorded which). As DNA, the CDR3 is TGTGCCACCAGCACCACAGTTAATCAGGCCGGGGAGCTGTTTTTT. Amino acid sequence: CATSTTVNQAGELFF.